Here is one T cell receptor beta chain with its context. Antigen: not known. These data come from a study of CD4 T cells in relation to SARS-CoV-2 and coronaviruses. Overall study findings and caveats: In approximately 71% of donors, memory CD4+ clonotypes crossrecognized SARS-CoV-2 and at least one common cold coronavirus spike.

The CDR3 consists of 15 residues. Trimming took off 4 bases at V and 3 bases at J, with 16 bases between the two ends. Germline CDR1 is SGHRS and CDR2 is YFSETQ. Sequenced by immunoSEQ multiplex PCR; TCRdb stores in-frame clones only, minus some. The top ten clones hold roughly a tenth of a sample with 35,000 to 45,000 clones, roughly 90% of them seen once. Sample: memory CD4+ T cells from PBMCs. This TCR was recovered from an adult with COVID-19. The V call is TRBV5-1, the J call TRBJ2-5; D may correspond to TRBD1 or TRBD2 (5 bases each). The CDR3 sequence: CASSEPSGRKETQYF. CDR3 DNA: TGCGCCAGCAGCGAACCGTCGGGACGGAAAGAGACCCAGTACTTC. Full variable domain (rest looked up from reference TRBV5-1 and TRBJ2-5): KAGVTQTPRYLIKTRGQQVTLSCSPISGHRSVSWYQQTPGQGLQFLFEYFSETQRNKGNFPGRFSGRQFSNSRSEMNVSTLELGDSALYLCASSEPSGRKETQYFGPGTRLLVL.